Included here is one TCR beta chain sequence, with context. This CDR3 is built from 14 residues. V was pared by 5 bases and J by 5 bases, with 8 bases of the junction left unmatched. Germline assignment: CDR1 MNHEY and CDR2 SVGAGI. This entry is derived from a study of blood T cell repertoires in COVID-19. Overall study context: Acute and convalescent COVID-19 samples came from the United States, Italy and Spain. From T cells, B-cell-depleted T cells, or PBMCs came the material, which was cDNA or gDNA.

As processed by the authors: Estimates of nucleated cell counts were drawn from the amplification of reference gene primers. Produced via immunoSEQ multiplex PCR; TCRdb's table is partial and in-frame only. D and trimming come from the DNA, and the V and J calls and clone size come from that table. The sample includes 270,000 or so clones, approximately 86% of them seen just once. The sequencing input was peripheral blood. The sequence was collected from a woman aged 18-29 years with acute or convalescent COVID-19. The chain uses TRBV6-5 and TRBJ1-2; 7 bases match TRBD1. The CDR3 nucleotides read TGTGCCAGCAGTAGGACAGGCCGGCCTTATGGCTACACCTTC. It encodes CASSRTGRPYGYTF.